This is a list of T cell receptor beta chains from one sample in a study of regulatory T cells in long-lasting Graves disease. MiXCR, applied by TCRdb to the multiplex PCR reads, yields one record per CDR3 protein. The sample records roughly 530,000 distinct CDR3 sequences, roughly 16% being singletons. The sample also formed part of further work on T cells in Graves' hyperthyroidism and ophthalmopathy.

The material was peripheral blood mononuclear cells (PBMCs), obtained at new diagnosis, from a patient treated with antithyroid drugs. These receptors originate from a woman aged 35 to 59 with Graves disease. The CDR3 runs from the conserved cysteine through the conserved F or W. The D gene is left open where the match is weak. Rows give clone size only sometimes, using once, few, many, or a class for an expanded clone.

v_gene: TRBV5-1
abundance: many
j_gene: TRBJ2-5
d_gene: -
CDR3nt: TGCGCCAGCAGCCGACTAGTGAAAGAGACCCAGTACTTC
CDR3aa: CASSRLVKETQYF

v_gene: TRBV19
abundance: -
j_gene: TRBJ1-2
d_gene: -
CDR3nt: TGTGCCAGTGCCCGGACTCAGGATGGCTACACCTTC
CDR3aa: CASARTQDGYTF

v_gene: TRBV3-1
abundance: -
j_gene: TRBJ2-2
d_gene: TRBD1
CDR3nt: TGTGCCAGCAGCCCCTGGGACAGGGACGGCGGGGAGCTGTTTTTT
CDR3aa: CASSPWDRDGGELFF

v_gene: TRBV5-1
abundance: -
j_gene: TRBJ1-4
d_gene: -
CDR3nt: TGCGCCAGCAGCTTGGACAGGAGCGAAAAACTGTTTTTT
CDR3aa: CASSLDRSEKLFF

v_gene: TRBV2
abundance: many
j_gene: TRBJ1-5
d_gene: TRBD1
CDR3nt: TGTGCCAGCAGGTCAGGGGGAAACGCATATCAGCCCCAGCATTTT
CDR3aa: CASRSGGNAYQPQHF

v_gene: TRBV10-3
abundance: few
j_gene: TRBJ2-3
d_gene: -
CDR3nt: TGTGCCATCAGTGAGTGGAAGGGGGGGGACACAGATACGCAGTATTTT
CDR3aa: CAISEWKGGDTDTQYF

v_gene: TRBV3-1
abundance: many
j_gene: TRBJ2-3
d_gene: TRBD1
CDR3nt: TGTGCCAGCTCACCAGGGACAGGGCTCACAGATACGCAGTATTTT
CDR3aa: CASSPGTGLTDTQYF

v_gene: TRBV29-1
abundance: few
j_gene: TRBJ2-3
d_gene: -
CDR3nt: TGCAGCGGTATCAAAGATACGCAGTATTTT
CDR3aa: CSGIKDTQYF

v_gene: TRBV6-1
abundance: -
j_gene: TRBJ2-1
d_gene: -
CDR3nt: TGTGCCAGCAGAGCTTCCGGGACCCTATACAATGAGCAGTTCTTC
CDR3aa: CASRASGTLYNEQFF

v_gene: TRBV29-1
abundance: few
j_gene: TRBJ1-1
d_gene: -
CDR3nt: TGCAGCGTCCACCAGGGTGGCACTGAAGCTTTCTTT
CDR3aa: CSVHQGGTEAFF

v_gene: TRBV20-1
abundance: many
j_gene: TRBJ2-5
d_gene: TRBD1
CDR3nt: TGCAGTGCTAGACTACCGGGACAGGGTTTGGAGACCCAGTACTTC
CDR3aa: CSARLPGQGLETQYF

v_gene: TRBV4-2
abundance: many
j_gene: TRBJ1-4
d_gene: -
CDR3nt: TGTGCCAGCAGCCAAGAGGAGAAGGAGGGACTGTTTTTT
CDR3aa: CASSQEEKEGLFF

v_gene: TRBV7-9
abundance: -
j_gene: TRBJ1-6
d_gene: TRBD1
CDR3nt: TGTGCCAGCAGCCCCAGGGGGTCCTATAATTCACCCCTCCACTTT
CDR3aa: CASSPRGSYNSPLHF

v_gene: TRBV6-2/TRBV6-3
abundance: few
j_gene: TRBJ1-6
d_gene: TRBD1
CDR3nt: TGTGCCAGCGGTGGGTTACAGGGGTCCGATTCACCCCTCCACTTT
CDR3aa: CASGGLQGSDSPLHF

v_gene: TRBV29-1
abundance: few
j_gene: TRBJ1-2
d_gene: TRBD1
CDR3nt: TGCAGCGCGAAGCCAGGGGGGTATGGCTACACCTTC
CDR3aa: CSAKPGGYGYTF

v_gene: TRBV5-1
abundance: few
j_gene: TRBJ1-6
d_gene: -
CDR3nt: TGCGCCAGCAGCTTGGAGGCAGGGGTAGGATCACCCCTCCACTTT
CDR3aa: CASSLEAGVGSPLHF

v_gene: TRBV6-1
abundance: -
j_gene: TRBJ1-5
d_gene: -
CDR3nt: TGTGCCAGCAAGGACCTACAGCCCCAGCATTTT
CDR3aa: CASKDLQPQHF

v_gene: TRBV5-1
abundance: -
j_gene: TRBJ1-2
d_gene: -
CDR3nt: TGCGCCAGCTCACCGGATCAGGGAACTAGAGGCTACACCTTC
CDR3aa: CASSPDQGTRGYTF

v_gene: TRBV30
abundance: many
j_gene: TRBJ2-3
d_gene: -
CDR3nt: TGTGCCTGGACTCCAGGACTCGACCCCACAGATACGCAGTATTTT
CDR3aa: CAWTPGLDPTDTQYF

v_gene: TRBV4-1
abundance: -
j_gene: TRBJ1-6
d_gene: -
CDR3nt: TGCGCCAGCAGCCAAGCCCCCGGGCAGCATAATTCACCCCTCCACTTT
CDR3aa: CASSQAPGQHNSPLHF

v_gene: TRBV18
abundance: many
j_gene: TRBJ1-4
d_gene: -
CDR3nt: TGTGCCAGCTCACCACCAGTAGGGAACACAAATGAAAAACTGTTTTTT
CDR3aa: CASSPPVGNTNEKLFF

v_gene: TRBV2
abundance: many
j_gene: TRBJ1-4
d_gene: -
CDR3nt: TGTGCCAGCAGTGAACGGGGGCGAAGGGAAAAACTGTTTTTT
CDR3aa: CASSERGRREKLFF

v_gene: TRBV28
abundance: many
j_gene: TRBJ1-1
d_gene: -
CDR3nt: TGTGCCAGCAGGCCGTGGGCCTTGTTCGGGGCTTTCTTT
CDR3aa: CASRPWALFGAFF

v_gene: TRBV30
abundance: few
j_gene: TRBJ1-4
d_gene: -
CDR3nt: TGTGCCTGCAGGGACCTGGTTGAAAAACTGTTTTTT
CDR3aa: CACRDLVEKLFF

v_gene: TRBV9
abundance: many
j_gene: TRBJ1-2
d_gene: TRBD1
CDR3nt: TGTGCCAGCAGCGTAGAGGACAGGGGGAACTATGGCTACACCTTC
CDR3aa: CASSVEDRGNYGYTF

v_gene: TRBV12-3/TRBV12-4
abundance: many
j_gene: TRBJ2-5
d_gene: TRBD2
CDR3nt: TGTGCCAGCAGAGGGACTAGCGGCCTAGAGACCCAGTACTTC
CDR3aa: CASRGTSGLETQYF

v_gene: TRBV27
abundance: few
j_gene: TRBJ2-7
d_gene: -
CDR3nt: TGTGCCAGTGCCCTAGGGGGGGTATCCTTGTTCGAGCAGTACTTC
CDR3aa: CASALGGVSLFEQYF

v_gene: TRBV11-3
abundance: many
j_gene: TRBJ1-1
d_gene: -
CDR3nt: TGTGCCAGCAGCCCCGACCCCCTAAGGGGGACTGAAGCTTTCTTT
CDR3aa: CASSPDPLRGTEAFF

v_gene: TRBV2
abundance: many
j_gene: TRBJ2-7
d_gene: -
CDR3nt: TGTGCCAGCACAGTGTTCTACGAGCAGTACTTC
CDR3aa: CASTVFYEQYF

v_gene: TRBV10-2
abundance: -
j_gene: TRBJ1-2
d_gene: -
CDR3nt: TGCGCCAGCAGTGAATTAGTTTATGGCTACACCTTC
CDR3aa: CASSELVYGYTF

v_gene: TRBV6-2/TRBV6-3
abundance: -
j_gene: TRBJ2-2
d_gene: TRBD1
CDR3nt: TGTGCCAGCAGAAATGCAGGGGGCCTGACGACCGGGGAGCTGTTTTTT
CDR3aa: CASRNAGGLTTGELFF

v_gene: TRBV12-3/TRBV12-4
abundance: few
j_gene: TRBJ2-1
d_gene: -
CDR3nt: TGTGCCAGCAGTTTATTTTTGGGTGAAGAGCAGTTCTTC
CDR3aa: CASSLFLGEEQFF

v_gene: TRBV12-3/TRBV12-4
abundance: -
j_gene: TRBJ2-5
d_gene: -
CDR3nt: TGTGCCAGCAGTTTAAGCCCTACGGGGACCCAGTACTTC
CDR3aa: CASSLSPTGTQYF

v_gene: TRBV2
abundance: -
j_gene: TRBJ2-7
d_gene: -
CDR3nt: TGTGCCACCGCCGGGGCGGGCACCTACGAGCAGTACTTC
CDR3aa: CATAGAGTYEQYF

v_gene: TRBV20-1
abundance: -
j_gene: TRBJ1-5
d_gene: -
CDR3nt: TGCAGTGCTAGCCCCTGGGGGTTAGGGGGCAATCAGCCCCAGCATTTT
CDR3aa: CSASPWGLGGNQPQHF

v_gene: TRBV9
abundance: many
j_gene: TRBJ1-2
d_gene: TRBD1
CDR3nt: TGTGCCAGCAGCGTACTACAGGGGGCTCACTATGGCTACACCTTC
CDR3aa: CASSVLQGAHYGYTF

v_gene: TRBV15
abundance: -
j_gene: TRBJ2-2
d_gene: -
CDR3nt: TGTGCCACCAGCCTAGACTGGACAGCCTCGAACACCGGGGAGCTGTTTTTT
CDR3aa: CATSLDWTASNTGELFF

v_gene: TRBV10-3
abundance: few
j_gene: TRBJ1-2
d_gene: -
CDR3nt: TGTGCCATCTTCCTCGGACGTGGGGAACATGGGGGCTACACCTTC
CDR3aa: CAIFLGRGEHGGYTF

v_gene: TRBV28
abundance: once
j_gene: TRBJ2-1
d_gene: -
CDR3nt: TGTGCCAGCAGCTCGGGCTGGGATGAGCAGTTCTTC
CDR3aa: CASSSGWDEQFF

v_gene: TRBV28
abundance: -
j_gene: TRBJ2-4
d_gene: -
CDR3nt: TGTGCCAGCTCCCAAGCCGGGGGCGAGGACATTCAGTACTTC
CDR3aa: CASSQAGGEDIQYF